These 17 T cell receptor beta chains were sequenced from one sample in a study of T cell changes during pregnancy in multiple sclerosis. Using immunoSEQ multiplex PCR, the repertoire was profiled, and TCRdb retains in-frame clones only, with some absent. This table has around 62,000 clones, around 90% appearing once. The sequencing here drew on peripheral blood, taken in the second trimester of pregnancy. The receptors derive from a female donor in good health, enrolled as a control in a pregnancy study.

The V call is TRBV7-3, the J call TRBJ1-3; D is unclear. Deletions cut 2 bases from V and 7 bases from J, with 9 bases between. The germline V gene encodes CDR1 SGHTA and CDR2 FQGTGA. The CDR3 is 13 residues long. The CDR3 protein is CASSLVGGNTIYF. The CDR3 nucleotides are TGTGCCAGCAGCTTAGTAGGAGGGAACACCATATATTTT.

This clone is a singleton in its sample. The CDR3 loop is CASSLGRLPITGELFF. In DNA, the CDR3 is TGTGCCAGCTCACTTGGGAGACTCCCGATTACCGGGGAGCTGTTTTTT. The gene calls are TRBV18 and TRBJ2-2; possible D gene TRBD2, 5 bases. The V gene's germline CDR1 is KGHSH and CDR2 LQKENI. The V end lost 4 bases, the J end lost 5 bases, and 17 bases lay between the germline ends. This CDR3 region has 16 residues.

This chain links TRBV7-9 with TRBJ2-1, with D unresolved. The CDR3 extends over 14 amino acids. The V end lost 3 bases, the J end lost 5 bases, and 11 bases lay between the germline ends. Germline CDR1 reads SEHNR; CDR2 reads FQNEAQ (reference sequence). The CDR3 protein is CASSFGLTHNEQFF. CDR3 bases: TGTGCCAGCAGCTTCGGTCTAACCCACAATGAGCAGTTCTTC. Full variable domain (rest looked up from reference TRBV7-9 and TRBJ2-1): DTGVSQNPRHKITKRGQNVTFRCDPISEHNRLYWYRQTLGQGPEFLTYFQNEAQLEKSRLLSDRFSAERPKGSFSTLEIQRTEQGDSAMYLCASSFGLTHNEQFFGPGTRLTVL.

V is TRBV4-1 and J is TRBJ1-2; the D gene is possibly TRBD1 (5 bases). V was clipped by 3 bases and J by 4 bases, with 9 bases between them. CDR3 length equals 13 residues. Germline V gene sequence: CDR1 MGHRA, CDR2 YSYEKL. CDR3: CASSQTQVYGYTF. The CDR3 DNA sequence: TGCGCCAGCAGCCAGACACAGGTCTATGGCTACACCTTC.

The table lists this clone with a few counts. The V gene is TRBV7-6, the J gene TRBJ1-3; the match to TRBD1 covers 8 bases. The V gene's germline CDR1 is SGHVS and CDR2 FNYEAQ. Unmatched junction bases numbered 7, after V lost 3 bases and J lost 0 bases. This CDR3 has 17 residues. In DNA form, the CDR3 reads TGTGCCAGCAGCTTGATCAGACAGGGGAACTCTGGAAACACCATATATTTT. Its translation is CASSLIRQGNSGNTIYF.

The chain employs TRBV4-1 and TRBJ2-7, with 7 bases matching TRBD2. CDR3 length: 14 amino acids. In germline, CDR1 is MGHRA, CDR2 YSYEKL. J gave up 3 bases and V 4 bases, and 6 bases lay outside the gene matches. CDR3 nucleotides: TGCGCCAGCAGCCTTCGCGGGGAGGGCTACGAGCAGTACTTC. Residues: CASSLRGEGYEQYF.

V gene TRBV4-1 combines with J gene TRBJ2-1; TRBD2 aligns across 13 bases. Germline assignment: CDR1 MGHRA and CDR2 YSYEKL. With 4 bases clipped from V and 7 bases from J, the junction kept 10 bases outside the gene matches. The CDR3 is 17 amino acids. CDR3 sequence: CASSPGLAGAKGNEQFF. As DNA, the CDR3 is TGCGCCAGCAGCCCTGGACTAGCGGGGGCCAAAGGGAATGAGCAGTTCTTC.

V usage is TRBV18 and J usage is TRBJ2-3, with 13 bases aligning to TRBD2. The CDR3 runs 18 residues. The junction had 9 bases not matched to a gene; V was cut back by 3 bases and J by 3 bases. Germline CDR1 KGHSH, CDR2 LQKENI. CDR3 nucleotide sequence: TGTGCCAGCTCACCCGGACTAGCGGGAGTGCTCGGAACAGATACGCAGTATTTT. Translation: CASSPGLAGVLGTDTQYF.

CDR3 loop: CASSAGTEETQYF. The CDR3 region has the DNA TGTGCCAGCAGCGCCGGGACAGAAGAGACCCAGTACTTC. This chain links TRBV5-6 with TRBJ2-5; 7 bases line up with TRBD1. The CDR3 covers 13 residues. With 4 bases clipped from V and 3 bases from J, the junction kept 3 bases outside the gene matches. Germline loops: CDR1 SGHDT, CDR2 YYEEEE.

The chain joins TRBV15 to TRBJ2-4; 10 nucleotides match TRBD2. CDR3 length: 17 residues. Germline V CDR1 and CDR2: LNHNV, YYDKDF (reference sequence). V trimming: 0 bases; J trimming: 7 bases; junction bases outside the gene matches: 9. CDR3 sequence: CATSRDRGAGGENIQYF. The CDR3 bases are TGTGCCACCAGCAGAGATCGGGGAGCGGGGGGGGAGAACATTCAGTACTTC.

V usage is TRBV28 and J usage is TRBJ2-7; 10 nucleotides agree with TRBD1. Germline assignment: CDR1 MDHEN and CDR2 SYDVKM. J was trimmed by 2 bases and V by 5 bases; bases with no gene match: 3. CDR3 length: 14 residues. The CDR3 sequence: CASSPGTGAYEQYF. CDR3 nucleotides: TGTGCCAGCAGTCCCGGGACAGGGGCCTACGAGCAGTACTTC. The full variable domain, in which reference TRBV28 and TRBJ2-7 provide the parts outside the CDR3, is DVKVTQSSRYLVKRTGEKVFLECVQDMDHENMFWYRQDPGLGLRLIYFSYDVKMKEKGDIPEGYSVSREKKERFSLILESASTNQTSMYLCASSPGTGAYEQYFGPGTRLTVT.

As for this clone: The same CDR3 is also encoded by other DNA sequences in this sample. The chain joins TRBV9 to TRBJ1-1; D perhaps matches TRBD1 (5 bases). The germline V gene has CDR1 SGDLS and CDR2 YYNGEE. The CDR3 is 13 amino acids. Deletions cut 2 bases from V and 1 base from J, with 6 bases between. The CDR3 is CASSVTGNTEAFF. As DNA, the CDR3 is TGTGCCAGCAGCGTCACAGGGAACACTGAAGCTTTCTTT. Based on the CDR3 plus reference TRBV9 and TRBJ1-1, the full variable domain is DSGVTQTPKHLITATGQRVTLRCSPRSGDLSVYWYQQSLDQGLQFLIQYYNGEERAKGNILERFSAQQFPDLHSELNLSSLELGDSALYFCASSVTGNTEAFFGQGTRLTVV.

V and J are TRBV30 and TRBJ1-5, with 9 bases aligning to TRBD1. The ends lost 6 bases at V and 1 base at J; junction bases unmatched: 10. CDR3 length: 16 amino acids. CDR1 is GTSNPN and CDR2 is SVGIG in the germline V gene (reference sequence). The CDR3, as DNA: TGTGCCTGTTCTCGGTTCGGGACAGGGAGCAATCAGCCCCAGCATTTT. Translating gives CACSRFGTGSNQPQHF.

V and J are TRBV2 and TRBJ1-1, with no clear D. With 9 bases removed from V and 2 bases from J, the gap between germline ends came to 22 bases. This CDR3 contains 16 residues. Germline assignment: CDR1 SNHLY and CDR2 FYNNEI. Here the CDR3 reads CASEDLIGLANTEAFF. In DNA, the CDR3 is TGTGCCAGTGAAGACCTAATAGGACTGGCTAACACTGAAGCTTTCTTT. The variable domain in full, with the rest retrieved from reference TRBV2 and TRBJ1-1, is EPEVTQTPSHQVTQMGQEVILRCVPISNHLYFYWYRQILGQKVEFLVSFYNNEISEKSEIFDDQFSVERPDGSNFTLKIRSTKLEDSAMYFCASEDLIGLANTEAFFGQGTRLTVV.

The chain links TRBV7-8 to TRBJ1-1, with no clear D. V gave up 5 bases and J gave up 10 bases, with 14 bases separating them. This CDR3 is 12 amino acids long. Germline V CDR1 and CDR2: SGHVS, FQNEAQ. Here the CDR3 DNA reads TGTGCCAGCAGCCCCCACGAGGGTGGAGCTTTCTTT. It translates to CASSPHEGGAFF.

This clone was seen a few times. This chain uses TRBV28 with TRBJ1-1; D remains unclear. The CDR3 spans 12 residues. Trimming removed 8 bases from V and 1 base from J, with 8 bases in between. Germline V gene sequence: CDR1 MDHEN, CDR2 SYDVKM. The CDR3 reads CASLEWNTEAFF. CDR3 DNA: TGTGCCAGCCTAGAGTGGAACACTGAAGCTTTCTTT.

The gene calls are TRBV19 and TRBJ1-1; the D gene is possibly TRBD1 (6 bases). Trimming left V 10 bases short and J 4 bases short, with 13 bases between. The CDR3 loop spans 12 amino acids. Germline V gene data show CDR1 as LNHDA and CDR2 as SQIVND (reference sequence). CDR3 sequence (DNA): TGTGCCACTCAACAGGGCACCACTGAAGCTTTCTTT. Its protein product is CATQQGTTEAFF. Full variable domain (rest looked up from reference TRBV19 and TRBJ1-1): DGGITQSPKYLFRKEGQNVTLSCEQNLNHDAMYWYRQDPGQGLRLIYYSQIVNDFQKGDIAEGYSVSREKKESFPLTVTSAQKNPTAFYLCATQQGTTEAFFGQGTRLTVV.